The rows below give T cell receptor beta chains drawn from one sample of a study of T cell responses to AZD1222 COVID-19 vaccine. Here immunoSEQ multiplex PCR was the method, and the copy in TCRdb shows in-frame clones only, minus some. The sample contains around 150,000 clones, around nine tenths of which appear only once. This specimen was peripheral blood, taken on day 0 of AZD1222 vaccination. The source of these receptors is an adult in good health. Both conserved end residues are trimmed from each CDR3. Each record gives: V gene, clone size, D gene, J gene, CDR3 protein. D genes are given only for firm matches. Part of the rows lack a size; the others show once, few, many or a class for expanded clones.

V gene: TRBV10-3; clone size: .; D gene: .; J gene: TRBJ2-3; CDR3 protein: AISESPTSTDTQY
V gene: TRBV6-2/TRBV6-3; clone size: .; D gene: TRBD1; J gene: TRBJ2-7; CDR3 protein: ASSYSIQGPLNEQY
V gene: TRBV5-1; clone size: .; D gene: .; J gene: TRBJ2-3; CDR3 protein: ASSLWEDTQY
V gene: TRBV29-1; clone size: .; D gene: .; J gene: TRBJ2-5; CDR3 protein: SVGGWGETQY
V gene: TRBV4-3; clone size: .; D gene: .; J gene: TRBJ1-3; CDR3 protein: ASSQDFSEVPGNTIY
V gene: TRBV5-6; clone size: .; D gene: TRBD1; J gene: TRBJ1-2; CDR3 protein: ASSFDRDYGYT
V gene: TRBV3-1/TRBV3-2; clone size: .; D gene: .; J gene: TRBJ1-5; CDR3 protein: ASSQVSGLNQPQH
V gene: TRBV18; clone size: .; D gene: .; J gene: TRBJ1-5; CDR3 protein: ASTDFPNQPQH
V gene: TRBV7-9; clone size: .; D gene: .; J gene: TRBJ2-5; CDR3 protein: ASSRIAGAETQY
V gene: TRBV5-1; clone size: .; D gene: .; J gene: TRBJ2-3; CDR3 protein: ASAEGISDTQY
V gene: TRBV28; clone size: few; D gene: TRBD1; J gene: TRBJ1-4; CDR3 protein: ASSLSGRGREKLF
V gene: TRBV4-1; clone size: .; D gene: TRBD2; J gene: TRBJ2-2; CDR3 protein: ASSAGTSGTGELF
V gene: TRBV4-2; clone size: .; D gene: .; J gene: TRBJ1-1; CDR3 protein: ASSQDLRGPTEAF
V gene: TRBV5-1; clone size: .; D gene: TRBD1; J gene: TRBJ1-5; CDR3 protein: ASSQGTGGQPQH
V gene: TRBV7-8; clone size: .; D gene: .; J gene: TRBJ1-1; CDR3 protein: ASSLWGEAF